This T cell receptor (beta chain) came from a study of glioma-infiltrating T cells after dendritic cell vaccination. The overall study: Dendritic cell vaccination trial patients had either newly diagnosed or recurrent glioblastoma. Patients received three intradermal dendritic cell vaccine injections at biweekly intervals. Broader study findings: No direct clonality-survival link was found; a diverse polyclonal response may matter. Only a small number of patients had complete blood and tumor samples.

Germline V lookup: CDR1 SQVTM, CDR2 ANQGSEA. V was pared by 7 bases and J by 10 bases, with 32 bases of the junction left unmatched. The CDR3 is 21 residues long. This clone appeared once. Antigen unknown. Using immunoSEQ multiplex PCR, the repertoire was profiled, and TCRdb retains in-frame clones only, with some absent. The sample includes tens of thousands of clones, less than 85% seen only once; the top ten take 8.5%. Time point denoted: after dendritic cell vaccination, including at tumor progression/relapse. This TCR derives from a human donor with glioblastoma. The chain has TRBV29-1 and TRBJ2-1; 12 nucleotides match TRBD2. The sequencing used blood, collected after dendritic cell vaccination. The CDR3, as DNA: TGCAGCGCTATCACATCCAGGGCTAGCGGGAGGGCCAGTCTGGGCTTGGGGGAGCAGTTCTTC. Amino acid sequence: CSAITSRASGRASLGLGEQFF.